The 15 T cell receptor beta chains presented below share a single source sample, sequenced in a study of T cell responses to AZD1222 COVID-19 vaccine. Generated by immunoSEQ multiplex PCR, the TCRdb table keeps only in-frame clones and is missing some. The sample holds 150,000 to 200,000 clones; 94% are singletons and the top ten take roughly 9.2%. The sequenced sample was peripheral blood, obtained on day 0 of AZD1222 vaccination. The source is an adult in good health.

CDR3 sequence (DNA): TGTGCCAGCAGTTTATCTGGGTTCCAAGAGACCCAGTACTTC. It yields the protein CASSLSGFQETQYF. This sequence joins TRBV28 and TRBJ2-5, with D uncertain. The V gene's germline CDR1 is MDHEN and CDR2 SYDVKM. The CDR3 contains 14 residues. The V and J ends lost 1 base and 1 base respectively, with 7 bases between them.

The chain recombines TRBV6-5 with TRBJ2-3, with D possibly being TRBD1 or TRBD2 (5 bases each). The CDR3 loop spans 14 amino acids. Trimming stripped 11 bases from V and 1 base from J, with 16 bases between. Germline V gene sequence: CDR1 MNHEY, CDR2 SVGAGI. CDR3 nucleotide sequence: TGTGCCGCCATGGGGGATCCTGGCACAGATACGCAGTATTTT. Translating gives CAAMGDPGTDTQYF.

CDR3 amino acids: CASSPTSAYNEQFF. Here the CDR3 DNA reads TGTGCCAGCTCTCCGACTAGCGCTTACAATGAGCAGTTCTTC. The chain uses TRBV18 and TRBJ2-1, with 8 positions matching TRBD2. The CDR3 is 14 amino acids. CDR1 and CDR2 from the germline V gene are KGHSH and LQKENI. V trimming: 6 bases; J trimming: 4 bases; junction bases outside the gene matches: 5.

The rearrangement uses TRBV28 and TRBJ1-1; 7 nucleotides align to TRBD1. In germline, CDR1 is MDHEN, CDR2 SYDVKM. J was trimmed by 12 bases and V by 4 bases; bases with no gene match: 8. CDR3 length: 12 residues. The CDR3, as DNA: TGTGCCAGCAGTTACAGGGGTAGTAAATCTTTCTTT. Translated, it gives CASSYRGSKSFF.

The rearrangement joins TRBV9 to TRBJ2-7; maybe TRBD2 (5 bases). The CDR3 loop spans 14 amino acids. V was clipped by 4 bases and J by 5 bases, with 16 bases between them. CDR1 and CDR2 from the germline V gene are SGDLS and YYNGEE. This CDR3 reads CASSLEDLGNEQYF. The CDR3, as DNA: TGTGCCAGCAGCCTGGAGGATCTCGGGAACGAGCAGTACTTC.

The CDR3 sequence is CASTLEGRVNQPQHF. The DNA for the CDR3 is TGTGCCAGTACCCTCGAGGGCAGGGTCAATCAGCCCCAGCATTTT. The chain recombines TRBV19 with TRBJ1-5; tentative D call: TRBD1 (5 bases). The CDR3 is 15 residues long. From germline, CDR1 is LNHDA and CDR2 SQIVND (reference sequence). Trimming left V 7 bases short and J 3 bases short, with 16 bases between.

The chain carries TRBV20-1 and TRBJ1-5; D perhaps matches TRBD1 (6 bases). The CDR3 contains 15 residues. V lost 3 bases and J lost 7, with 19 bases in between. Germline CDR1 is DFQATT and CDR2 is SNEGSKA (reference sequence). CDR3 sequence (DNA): TGCAGTGCTAGTGTTTCGGGGGGCGAAGGGCAGCCCCAGCATTTT. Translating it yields CSASVSGGEGQPQHF.

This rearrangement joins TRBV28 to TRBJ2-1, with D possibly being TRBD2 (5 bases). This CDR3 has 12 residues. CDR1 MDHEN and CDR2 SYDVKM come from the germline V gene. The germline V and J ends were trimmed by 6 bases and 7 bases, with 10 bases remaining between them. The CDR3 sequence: CASRTRRNEQFF. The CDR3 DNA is TGTGCCAGCAGAACAAGGAGGAATGAGCAGTTCTTC.

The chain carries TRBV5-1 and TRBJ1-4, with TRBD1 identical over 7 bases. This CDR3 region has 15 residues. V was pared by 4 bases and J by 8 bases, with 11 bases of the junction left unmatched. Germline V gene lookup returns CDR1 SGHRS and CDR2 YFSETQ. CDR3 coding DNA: TGCGCCAGCAGCGTCTCAGGGGGGACGGAGGAAAAACTGTTTTTT. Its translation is CASSVSGGTEEKLFF. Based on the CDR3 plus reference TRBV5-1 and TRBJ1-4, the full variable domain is KAGVTQTPRYLIKTRGQQVTLSCSPISGHRSVSWYQQTPGQGLQFLFEYFSETQRNKGNFPGRFSGRQFSNSRSEMNVSTLELGDSALYLCASSVSGGTEEKLFFGSGTQLSVL.

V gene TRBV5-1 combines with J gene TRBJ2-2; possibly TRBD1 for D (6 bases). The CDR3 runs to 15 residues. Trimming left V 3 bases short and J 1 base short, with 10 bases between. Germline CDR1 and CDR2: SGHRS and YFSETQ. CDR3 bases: TGCGCCAGCAGCTGGGGACATCTGAACACCGGGGAGCTGTTTTTT. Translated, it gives CASSWGHLNTGELFF.

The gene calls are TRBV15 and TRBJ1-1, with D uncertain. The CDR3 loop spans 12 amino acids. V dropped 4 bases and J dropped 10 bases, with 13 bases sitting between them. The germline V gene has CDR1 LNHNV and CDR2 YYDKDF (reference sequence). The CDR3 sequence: CATSNLLRSAFF. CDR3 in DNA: TGTGCCACCAGCAATCTACTCCGGTCAGCTTTCTTT. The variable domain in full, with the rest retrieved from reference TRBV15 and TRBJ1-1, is DAMVIQNPRYQVTQFGKPVTLSCSQTLNHNVMYWYQQKSSQAPKLLFHYYDKDFNNEADTPDNFQSRRPNTSFCFLDIRSPGLGDTAMYLCATSNLLRSAFFGQGTRLTVV.

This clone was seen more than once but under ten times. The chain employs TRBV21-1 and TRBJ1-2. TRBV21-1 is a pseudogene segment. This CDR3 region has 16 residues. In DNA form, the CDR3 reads TGTGCCAGCAGGTGGGGGAGGGCAGGCCCTAACTATGGCTACACCTTC. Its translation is CASRWGRAGPNYGYTF.

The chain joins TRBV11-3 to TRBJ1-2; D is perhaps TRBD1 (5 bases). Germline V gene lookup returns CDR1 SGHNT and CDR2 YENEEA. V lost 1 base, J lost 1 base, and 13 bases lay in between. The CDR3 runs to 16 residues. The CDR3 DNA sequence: TGTGCCAGCAGCTTAGTAGCCGGGGGATTTAACTATGGCTACACCTTC. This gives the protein CASSLVAGGFNYGYTF.

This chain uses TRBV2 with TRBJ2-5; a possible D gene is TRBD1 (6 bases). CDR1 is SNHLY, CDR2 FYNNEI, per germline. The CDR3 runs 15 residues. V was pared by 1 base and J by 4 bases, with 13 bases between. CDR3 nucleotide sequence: TGTGCCAGCAGTGAAGGCGCAGGGGCGGCAGAGACCCAGTACTTC. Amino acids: CASSEGAGAAETQYF.

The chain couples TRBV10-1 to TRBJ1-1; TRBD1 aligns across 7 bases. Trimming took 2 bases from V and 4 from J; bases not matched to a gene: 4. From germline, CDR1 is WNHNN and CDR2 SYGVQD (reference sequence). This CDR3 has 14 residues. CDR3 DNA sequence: TGCGCCAGCAGTGAGGCGACAGGGACCACTGAAGCTTTCTTT. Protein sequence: CASSEATGTTEAFF.